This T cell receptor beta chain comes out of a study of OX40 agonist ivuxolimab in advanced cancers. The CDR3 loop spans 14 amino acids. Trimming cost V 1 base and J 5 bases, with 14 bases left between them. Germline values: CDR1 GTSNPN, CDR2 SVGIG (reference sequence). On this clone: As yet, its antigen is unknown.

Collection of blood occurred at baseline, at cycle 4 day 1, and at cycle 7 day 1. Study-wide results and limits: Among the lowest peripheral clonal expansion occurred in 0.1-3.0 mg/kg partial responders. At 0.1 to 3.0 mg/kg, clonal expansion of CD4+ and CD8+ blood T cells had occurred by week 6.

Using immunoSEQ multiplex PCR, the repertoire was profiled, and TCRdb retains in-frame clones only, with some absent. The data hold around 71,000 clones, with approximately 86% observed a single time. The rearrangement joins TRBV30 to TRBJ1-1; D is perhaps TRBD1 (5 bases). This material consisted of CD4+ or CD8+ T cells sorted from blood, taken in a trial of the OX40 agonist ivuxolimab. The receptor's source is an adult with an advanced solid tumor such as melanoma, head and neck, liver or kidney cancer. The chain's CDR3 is CAWSDLRQITEAFF. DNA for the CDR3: TGTGCCTGGAGTGACTTGCGACAGATAACTGAAGCTTTCTTT.